This T cell receptor (beta chain) was captured in a study of T cells in Graves' hyperthyroidism and ophthalmopathy (dated by TCRdb to between 2019 and 2020). Concerning the study at large: Peripheral blood samples were taken at initial diagnosis, before any treatment was given. To identify TCR V-J signatures that set the groups apart, the researchers used a discovery cohort of about a hundred patients, made up of roughly 45 with Graves' ophthalmopathy and some 56 with stable Graves' hyperthyroidism. Prospective prediction of ophthalmopathy was tested in an independent validation cohort of approximately 19 hyperthyroidism patients and around 16 patients who later progressed to ophthalmopathy. The 90 or so discovery patients were randomly split 7:3 into training and test sets. In addition, the study compared T-cell repertoires in thyroid tissue and in blood from about six Graves' hyperthyroidism patients. Following sampling, methimazole starting at 30 mg daily was given to hyperthyroidism patients, and high-dose intravenous methylprednisolone was given to ophthalmopathy patients. The paper reports TCR Vbeta CDR3 sequencing of some 140 peripheral blood samples: under 45 ophthalmopathy, over 70 hyperthyroidism and approximately 17 progressor patients. Beyond this particular receptor, the publication reports: Ophthalmopathy was separated from stable hyperthyroidism by a 13 V-J signature model, with around 90% sensitivity and about 81% specificity obtained in cross-validation and 80%/75% obtained in testing. Most expanded thyroid clonotypes (frequency above 0.001) were also detected in blood, suggesting blood repertoires may reflect thyroid immune responses. In validation, progression to ophthalmopathy was predicted by the model with around 70% sensitivity and just over 72% specificity, a median of around 5.9 months before onset. Sample size was not statistically predetermined, and investigators were not blinded to group allocation.

In regard to this clonotype: What antigen it recognizes has not been identified. No per-base quality is available; no much larger clone lies one base away.

There are 11 amino acids in the CDR3, from cysteine to phenylalanine inclusive. Kept here is only the CDR3 DNA, which spans 33 bases and is read in frame from base 1. CDR1 and CDR2, per the germline V gene (reference sequence), are LNHDA and SQIVND. At the junction V is shortened by 8 bases and J by 5 bases, with 8 bases in between. A patient counted as having stable Graves' hyperthyroidism if no progression to ophthalmopathy occurred over 18 months of follow-up. The hyperthyroidism patients were between 18 and 65 years old and newly diagnosed, with a disease duration of less than 2 months. Patients with uncontrolled infections, other autoimmune diseases, pregnancy or lactation were excluded. Clinical symptoms, serum thyroxine and TRAb, thyroid ultrasound, and orbital computed tomography formed the basis for the diagnoses. PBMCs were isolated from 7.5 to 10 ml of fresh peripheral blood by Ficoll-Paque density gradient centrifugation. Total RNA was extracted with Trizol reagent, and quality was checked on an Agilent 2100 Bioanalyzer.

The TCR beta CDR3 regions were amplified from the RNA transcripts. The first round of RT-PCR for the TCR CDR3 was performed with the HTBI primer set and the Qiagen OneStep RT-PCR kit. The libraries were constructed in a second round of multiplex PCR and then size-selected and purified. Libraries were sequenced paired-end with 100 bp reads on an Illumina HiSeq2000. The authors processed their data as follows. SOAPnuke was used to process the raw data, removing reads that contained adapters or uncalled bases, had a mean Phred below 15, or lacked an exact match to the constant primer or identifier. COPE v1.2.5 was used to merge the high-quality paired reads, and each unique nucleotide sequence was defined as a clonotype. MiTCR v1.1 was used to align the clonotypes against IMGT TRBV, TRBD and TRBJ reference segments. The analysis was restricted to V-J combinations with a frequency above 0.0001, which together covered 99% to 99.2% of the repertoires. The TCS score was defined as F50 (clonal expansion) divided by E x V (chaos), with BLOSUM62-based TCRdist calculated between CDR3 peptides within each V-J. Welch's t-statistics and random forest reduced several hundred V-J features to roughly 13, which were used in a naive Bayes classifier (R e1071). TCRdb cleaned the public reads at Q25 with fastp, built clones with MiXCR and kept in-frame beta chains. Entries that share a CDR3 protein sequence are merged under the most common genes and DNA. What appears here as the V and J calls and clone size reflects TCRdb's work, not the paper's. The sample profile shows a few hundred thousand distinct CDR3 sequences; 15% to 20% of them were found once. The ten largest clones add up to approximately 49% of the sample.

The sequence joins TRBV19 to TRBJ2-3, with the D gene not confidently named. Sequenced material: blood. This TCR was recovered from a woman aged 45 to 65 with Graves' hyperthyroidism. The nucleotide sequence is given as TGTGCCAGTGGGAATGGAGATACGCAGTATTTT. Translated, this is CASGNGDTQYF.